The clone carrying this TCR beta chain was detected ten times or more. The antigen is undetermined. Universal primer sites and UMIs were introduced during 5'RACE template-switching synthesis of TCR cDNA. TCRdb independently ran MiXCR on the 5' RACE reads; one entry per CDR3 protein. The repertoire consists of 600,000 to 750,000 distinct CDR3 sequences, with 9% to 15% occurring once and the leading ten covering about 15%. The source of the sample is a study of T cells after yellow fever vaccination. Whole-study findings and limits: Though it reached lower strength, the secondary response hit its peak faster, day 5 versus 15.

Unmatched junction bases numbered 4, after V lost 3 bases and J lost 5 bases. Germline V lookup: CDR1 MNHEY, CDR2 SMNVEV (reference sequence). The CDR3 length is 15 residues. This rearrangement joins TRBV27 to TRBJ2-1, with 10 bases identical to TRBD2. The source is a man aged 30 to 39 who received the YFV17D yellow fever vaccine. The specimen comprised PBMCs, sampled on the day of the yellow fever booster vaccination. The CDR3 DNA reads as TGTGCCAGCAGTTTCATAGCGGGAGGACACAATGAGCAGTTCTTC. Its translation is CASSFIAGGHNEQFF.